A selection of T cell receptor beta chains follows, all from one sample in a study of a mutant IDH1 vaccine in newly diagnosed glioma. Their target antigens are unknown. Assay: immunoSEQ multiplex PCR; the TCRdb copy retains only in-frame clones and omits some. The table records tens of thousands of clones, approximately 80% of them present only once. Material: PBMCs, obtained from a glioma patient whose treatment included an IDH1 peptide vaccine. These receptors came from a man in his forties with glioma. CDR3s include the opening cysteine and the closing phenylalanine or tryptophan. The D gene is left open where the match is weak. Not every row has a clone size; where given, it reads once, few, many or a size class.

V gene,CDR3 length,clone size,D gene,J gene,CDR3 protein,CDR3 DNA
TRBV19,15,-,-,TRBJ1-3,CASSIDRYSGNTIYF,TGTGCCAGTAGTATAGACCGGTACTCTGGAAACACCATATATTTT
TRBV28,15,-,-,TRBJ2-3,CASSVSFGSTDTQYF,TGTGCCAGCAGTGTGAGTTTTGGGTCCACAGATACGCAGTATTTT
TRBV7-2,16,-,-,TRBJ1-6,CASSSTGSSYNSPLHF,TGTGCCAGCAGCTCAACAGGGAGCTCCTATAATTCACCCCTCCACTTT
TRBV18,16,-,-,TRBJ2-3,CASSPEGATSTDTQYF,TGTGCCAGCTCACCAGAGGGAGCCACTAGCACAGATACGCAGTATTTT
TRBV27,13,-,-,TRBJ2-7,CASSLTSNHEQYF,TGTGCCAGCAGCTTGACTAGTAACCACGAGCAGTACTTC
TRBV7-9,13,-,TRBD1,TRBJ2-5,CASSDRDRETQYF,TGTGCCAGCAGCGACCGGGACAGAGAGACCCAGTACTTC
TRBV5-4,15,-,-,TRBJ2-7,CASSQGQGSNYEQYF,TGTGCCAGCAGCCAGGGGCAGGGATCCAACTACGAGCAGTACTTC
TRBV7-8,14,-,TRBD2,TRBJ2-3,CASSSWTSRDTQYF,TGTGCCAGCAGCTCATGGACTAGCCGGGATACGCAGTATTTT
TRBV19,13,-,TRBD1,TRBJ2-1,CASSTTGGNEQFF,TGTGCCAGTAGTACGACAGGGGGCAATGAGCAGTTCTTC
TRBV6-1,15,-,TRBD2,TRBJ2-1,CASSSVWTSGIEQFF,TGTGCCAGCAGTTCCGTCTGGACTAGCGGGATTGAGCAGTTCTTC
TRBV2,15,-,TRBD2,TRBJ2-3,CAQLAASGRTDTQYF,TGTGCCCAGCTGGCGGCTAGCGGGCGCACAGATACGCAGTATTTT
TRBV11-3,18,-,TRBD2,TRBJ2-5,CASSLGLIAGSKQETQYF,TGTGCCAGCAGCTTAGGTCTTATAGCGGGGTCAAAGCAAGAGACCCAGTACTTC
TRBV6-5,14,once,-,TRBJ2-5,CASSYPGTQETQYF,TGTGCCAGCAGTTACCCCGGGACCCAAGAGACCCAGTACTTC
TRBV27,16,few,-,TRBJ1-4,CASSLYAGALNEKLFF,TGTGCCAGCAGTTTATATGCAGGGGCGCTTAATGAAAAACTGTTTTTT
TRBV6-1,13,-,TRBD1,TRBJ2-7,CASSPGQGDEQYF,TGTGCCAGCAGTCCGGGACAGGGAGACGAGCAGTACTTC
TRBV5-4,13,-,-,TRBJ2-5,CASSSASEETQYF,TGTGCCAGCAGCTCCGCTAGCGAGGAGACCCAGTACTTC
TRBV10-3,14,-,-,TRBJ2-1,CAIRVGGSYNEQFF,TGTGCCATCAGGGTCGGGGGCTCCTACAATGAGCAGTTCTTC
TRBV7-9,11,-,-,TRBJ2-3,CASTPQDTQYF,TGTGCCAGCACCCCGCAGGATACGCAGTATTTT
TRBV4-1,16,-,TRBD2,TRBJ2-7,CASSQDPSGRPYEQYF,TGCGCCAGCAGCCAAGATCCTAGCGGGAGACCCTACGAGCAGTACTTC
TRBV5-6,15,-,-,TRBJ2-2,CASRGLGLNTGELFF,TGTGCCAGCAGGGGGCTGGGGTTGAACACCGGGGAGCTGTTTTTT
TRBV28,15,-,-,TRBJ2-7,CASRLGGANSYEQYF,TGTGCCAGCAGGTTGGGGGGGGCGAATTCCTACGAGCAGTACTTC
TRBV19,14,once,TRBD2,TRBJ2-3,CASSLAGFPDTQYF,TGTGCCAGTAGCCTAGCGGGATTCCCAGATACGCAGTATTTT
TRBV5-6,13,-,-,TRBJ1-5,CASSLKRNQPQHF,TGTGCCAGCAGCCTTAAACGTAATCAGCCCCAGCATTTT
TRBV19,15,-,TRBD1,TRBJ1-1,CASSVHRGVNTEAFF,TGTGCCAGTAGTGTCCACAGGGGAGTGAACACTGAAGCTTTCTTT
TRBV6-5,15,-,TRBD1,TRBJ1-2,CASSPGTGTARGYTF,TGTGCCAGCAGCCCCGGGACAGGGACTGCGCGTGGCTACACCTTC
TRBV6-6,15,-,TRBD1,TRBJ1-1,CASSKGQGIYTEAFF,TGTGCCAGCAGCAAAGGACAGGGAATTTACACTGAAGCTTTCTTT
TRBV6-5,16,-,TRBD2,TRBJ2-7,CASSYSASGRTYEQYF,TGTGCCAGCAGTTACTCAGCCAGCGGGAGAACTTACGAGCAGTACTTC